This T cell receptor beta chain was identified in a study of CD8 T cells in ankylosing spondylitis. TCRdb reanalysed the 5' RACE reads using MiXCR and keeps one entry per CDR3 protein. Among about 27,000 distinct CDR3 sequences listed, over 6.5% were seen once. In this sample, this clonotype turned up a few times. Germline-derived CDR1 and CDR2 are LGHNA and YSLEER. The CDR3 consists of 15 residues. Trimming at V came to 4 bases and at J to 5 bases, leaving 5 bases not matched to a gene. The TCR comes from a male donor with ankylosing spondylitis or in good health (not recorded which). Input material: blood. The chain is built from TRBV4-3 and TRBJ2-2; TRBD1 aligns across 9 bases. The CDR3 DNA is TGCGCCAGCAGCCCCGGGGACAGGGAGACCGGGGAGCTGTTTTTT. Translated, it gives CASSPGDRETGELFF.